This T cell receptor (beta chain) derives from a study of shared clonotypes between healthy human individuals. Terminally differentiated effector memory CD45RA+ cells were left out of the naive CD8 fraction, which was CD45RO-negative and positively selected for CCR7. The V end lost 4 bases, the J end lost 2 bases, and 13 bases lay between the germline ends. Germline V CDR1 and CDR2: SGHDT, YYEEEE. There are 14 residues in the CDR3. General study results and limits: Represented diversity, genetic and exposure-history alike, was limited by few donors.

Genomic DNA of every subset was divided equally among multiple immunoSEQ plates. The method was immunoSEQ multiplex PCR; TCRdb's version includes in-frame clones alone and lacks a portion of them. The sample includes millions of clones, about 93% of them seen just once. Comments on this clone: Its specificity is unknown.

The origin of this receptor is a man between 18 and 29 years old in good health. Some clones in this sample may be carry-over from other donors' samples. The sequenced sample was naive CD8+ T cells from PBMCs. V usage is TRBV5-6 and J usage is TRBJ2-7; possibly TRBD1 or TRBD2 for D (5 bases each). CDR3 bases: TGTGCCAGCAGCACCGGGACCCGAGCCTACGAGCAGTACTTC. Protein: CASSTGTRAYEQYF. Complete variable domain (other parts from reference TRBV5-6 and TRBJ2-7): DAGVTQSPTHLIKTRGQQVTLRCSPKSGHDTVSWYQQALGQGPQFIFQYYEEEERQRGNFPDRFSGHQFPNYSSELNVNALLLGDSALYLCASSTGTRAYEQYFGPGTRLTVT.